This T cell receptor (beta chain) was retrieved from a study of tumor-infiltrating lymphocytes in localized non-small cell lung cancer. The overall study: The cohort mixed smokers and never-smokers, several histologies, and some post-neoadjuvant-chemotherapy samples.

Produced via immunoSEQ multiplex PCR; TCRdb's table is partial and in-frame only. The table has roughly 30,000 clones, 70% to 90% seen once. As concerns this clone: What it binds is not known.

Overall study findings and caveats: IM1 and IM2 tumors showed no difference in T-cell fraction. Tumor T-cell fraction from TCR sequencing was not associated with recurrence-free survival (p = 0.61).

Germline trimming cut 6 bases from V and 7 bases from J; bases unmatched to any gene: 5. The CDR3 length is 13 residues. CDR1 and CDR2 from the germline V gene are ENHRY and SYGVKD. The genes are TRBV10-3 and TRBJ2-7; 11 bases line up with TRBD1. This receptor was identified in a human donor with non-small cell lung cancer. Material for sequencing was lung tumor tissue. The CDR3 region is CAIRTGTGGEQYF. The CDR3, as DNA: TGTGCCATCAGAACTGGGACAGGGGGGGAGCAGTACTTC.